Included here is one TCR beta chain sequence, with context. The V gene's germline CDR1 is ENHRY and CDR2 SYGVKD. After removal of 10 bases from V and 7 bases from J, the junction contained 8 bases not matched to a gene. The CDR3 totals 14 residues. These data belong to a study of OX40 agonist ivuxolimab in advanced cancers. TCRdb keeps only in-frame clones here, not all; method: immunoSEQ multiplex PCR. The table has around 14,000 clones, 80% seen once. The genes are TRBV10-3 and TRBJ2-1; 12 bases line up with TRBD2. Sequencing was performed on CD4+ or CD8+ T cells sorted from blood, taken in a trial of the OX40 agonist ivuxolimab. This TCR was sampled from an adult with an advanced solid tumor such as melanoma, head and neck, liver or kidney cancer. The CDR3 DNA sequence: TGTGCCAGCACGACTAGCGGGAGTGGTAATGAGCAGTTCTTC. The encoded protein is CASTTSGSGNEQFF.